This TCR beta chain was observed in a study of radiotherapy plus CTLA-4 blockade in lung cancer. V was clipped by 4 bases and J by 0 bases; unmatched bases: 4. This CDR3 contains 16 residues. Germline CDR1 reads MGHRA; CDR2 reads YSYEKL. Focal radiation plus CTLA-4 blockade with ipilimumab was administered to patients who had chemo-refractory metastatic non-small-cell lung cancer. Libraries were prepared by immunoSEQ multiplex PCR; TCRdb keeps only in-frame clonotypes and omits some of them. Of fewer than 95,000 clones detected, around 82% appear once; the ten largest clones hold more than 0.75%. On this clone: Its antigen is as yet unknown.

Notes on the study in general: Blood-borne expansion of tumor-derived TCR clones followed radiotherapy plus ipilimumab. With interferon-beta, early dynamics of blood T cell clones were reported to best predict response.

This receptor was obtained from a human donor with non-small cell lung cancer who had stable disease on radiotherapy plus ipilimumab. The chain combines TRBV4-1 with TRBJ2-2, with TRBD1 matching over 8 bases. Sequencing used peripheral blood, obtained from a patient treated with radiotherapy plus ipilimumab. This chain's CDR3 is CASSPRDRSNTGELFF. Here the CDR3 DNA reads TGCGCCAGCAGCCCCCGGGACAGGTCGAACACCGGGGAGCTGTTTTTT.